The following is a TCR beta chain sequence with its context. Participant ages covered about 18 to 100 years across about 25 US areas. Participants had their cohort set by participant-reported clinical history. Original methodology: Reference gene primers were amplified, and this amplification served to estimate nucleated cell counts. Using immunoSEQ multiplex PCR, the repertoire was profiled, and TCRdb retains in-frame clones only, with some absent. V and J calls and clone size are those listed in that table; D and trimming were worked out from the DNA. The sample shows hundreds of thousands of clones, more than 70% of them seen only once. The sample originates from a study of blood T cell repertoires in COVID-19. On the study more broadly: Recovery meant two consecutive negative NP/OP PCR tests, professional clearance, or resolved symptoms.

The CDR3 extends over 12 amino acids. Germline CDR1 and CDR2: SGHRS and YFSETQ. Trimming stripped 3 bases from V and 7 bases from J, with 8 bases between. The TCR originated in a middle-aged man in a cohort exposed to, infected with or recovered from COVID-19 (not recorded which). The rearrangement joins TRBV5-1 to TRBJ2-1; D may be TRBD2 (6 bases). Sequencing used PBMCs or T cells enriched from blood (not recorded which). The CDR3 nucleotides read TGCGCCAGCAGCTCTAGCGTGAATGAGCAGTTCTTC. This codes for CASSSSVNEQFF.